These 10 T cell receptor beta chains originate from one sample sequenced in a study of control samples from healthy donors and cancer patients. Clones were read by immunoSEQ multiplex PCR, and TCRdb kept only the in-frame ones, dropping some. The top ten hold 13% of the sample, which has approximately 110,000 clones, roughly four fifths seen once. The sample was blood. These receptors were taken from a woman aged 45-65 years in good health.

The count of this clone is one. DNA of the CDR3: TGCAGCGCCGACAAGGTCGAGACCCAGTACTTC. It yields the protein CSADKVETQYF. This chain joins TRBV29-1 and TRBJ2-5; no clear D. The CDR3 has 11 residues. The germline V gene encodes CDR1 SQVTM and CDR2 ANQGSEA. Trimming removed 7 bases from V and 5 bases from J, with 11 bases in between. The full variable domain, its missing parts supplied by reference TRBV29-1 and TRBJ2-5, is SAVISQKPSRDICQRGTSLTIQCQVDSQVTMMFWYRQQPGQSLTLIATANQGSEATYESGFVIDKFPISRPNLTFSTLTVSNMSPEDSSIYLCSADKVETQYFGPGTRLLVL.

The chain couples TRBV4-3 to TRBJ1-1, with D possibly matching TRBD1 (5 bases). The CDR3 is made up of 15 amino acids. Trimming removed 0 bases from V and 1 base from J, with 9 bases in between. CDR1 is LGHNA, CDR2 YSLEER, per germline. The CDR3 coding sequence is TGCGCCAGCAGCCAAGATGGGGGGAAGAACACTGAAGCTTTCTTT. Translating gives CASSQDGGKNTEAFF.

V and J are TRBV27 and TRBJ1-1; 11 nucleotides agree with TRBD1. The CDR3 contains 17 residues. Germline CDR1 MNHEY, CDR2 SMNVEV (reference sequence). The junction had 9 bases not matched to a gene; V was cut back by 0 bases and J by 6 bases. The CDR3 loop is CASSLSRPGTGGAEAFF. DNA for the CDR3: TGTGCCAGCAGTTTATCCCGTCCCGGGACAGGGGGAGCTGAAGCTTTCTTT.

The chain recombines TRBV9 with TRBJ2-3, with 10 bases matching TRBD2. Germline V gives CDR1 SGDLS, CDR2 YYNGEE. The ends lost 4 bases at V and 4 bases at J; junction bases unmatched: 9. This CDR3 has 16 amino acids. The CDR3: CASSPRTSGWADTQYF. As DNA, the CDR3 is TGTGCCAGCAGCCCCCGGACTAGCGGTTGGGCAGATACGCAGTATTTT.

J is TRBJ2-5 and V is TRBV6-5, with 11 bases matching TRBD2. CDR3 length equals 13 residues. V lost 6 bases to trimming and J lost 8 bases; unmatched junction nucleotides: 5. Looked up from germline, CDR1 is MNHEY and CDR2 is SVGAGI. CDR3 region: CASRPTSGRTQYF. The CDR3 DNA reads as TGTGCCAGCAGACCCACTAGCGGGAGAACCCAGTACTTC.

The DNA of the CDR3 is TGCGCCAGCAGCTTGGAGGCGACAGCGAACACTGAAGCTTTCTTT. This encodes CASSLEATANTEAFF. V usage is TRBV5-1 and J usage is TRBJ1-1; TRBD1 is a possible D gene (5 bases). V was cut by 0 bases and J by 1 base, with 10 bases left in between. The CDR3 extends over 15 amino acids. Germline V gene lookup returns CDR1 SGHRS and CDR2 YFSETQ.

With respect to this clone: Different DNA sequences within this sample yield the same CDR3. This chain joins TRBV11-3 and TRBJ2-1; D is unclear. Trimming removed 1 base at V and 5 bases at J, with 6 bases between. The CDR3 length is 13 residues. Germline V gene lookup returns CDR1 SGHNT and CDR2 YENEEA. CDR3 residues: CASSLGRNNEQFF. The CDR3 nucleotides are TGTGCCAGCAGCTTAGGTCGAAACAATGAGCAGTTCTTC.

This clone appeared a single time. J is TRBJ1-6 and V is TRBV6-5, with 8 bases aligning to TRBD1. Germline CDR1 and CDR2: MNHEY and SVGAGI. The CDR3 is made up of 15 amino acids. J was trimmed by 11 bases and V by 0 bases; bases with no gene match: 6. For the CDR3, the DNA is TGTGCCAGCAGTTACTCAGGGACAGGCTTAGCACCCCTCCACTTT. Protein sequence: CASSYSGTGLAPLHF.

This sequence joins TRBV24-1 and TRBJ2-1, with D unresolved. Germline V gene sequence: CDR1 KGHDR, CDR2 SFDVKD. The CDR3 spans 15 residues. The V and J ends lost 3 bases and 9 bases respectively, with 17 bases between them. The DNA for the CDR3 is TGTGCCACCAGTGATGGCCTTAGTGGGGTCGGTGAGCAGTTCTTC. The encoded protein is CATSDGLSGVGEQFF.

This chain links TRBV3-1 (or the pseudogene TRBV3-2) with TRBJ1-2; the D gene is possibly TRBD1 (5 bases). The V gene lost 0 bases and the J gene lost 4 bases, with 15 bases spanning the gap. This CDR3 has 16 residues. The germline V gene encodes CDR1 LGHDT and CDR2 YNNKEL (reference sequence). In DNA, the CDR3 is TGTGCCAGCAGCCAAGATCACACAGGAGTTAGCTATGGCTACACCTTC. Its protein is CASSQDHTGVSYGYTF.